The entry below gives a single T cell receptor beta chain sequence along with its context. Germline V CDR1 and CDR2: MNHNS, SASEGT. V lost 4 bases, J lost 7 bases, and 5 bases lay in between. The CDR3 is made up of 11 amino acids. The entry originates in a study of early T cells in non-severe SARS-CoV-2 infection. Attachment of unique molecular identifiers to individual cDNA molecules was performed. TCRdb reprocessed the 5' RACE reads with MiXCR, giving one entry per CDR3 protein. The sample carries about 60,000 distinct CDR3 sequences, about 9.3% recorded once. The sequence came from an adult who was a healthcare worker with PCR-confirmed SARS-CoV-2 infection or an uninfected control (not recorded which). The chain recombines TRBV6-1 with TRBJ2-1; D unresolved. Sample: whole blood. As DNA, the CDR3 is TGTGCCAGCAGTGTACTGAATGAGCAGTTCTTC. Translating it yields CASSVLNEQFF.